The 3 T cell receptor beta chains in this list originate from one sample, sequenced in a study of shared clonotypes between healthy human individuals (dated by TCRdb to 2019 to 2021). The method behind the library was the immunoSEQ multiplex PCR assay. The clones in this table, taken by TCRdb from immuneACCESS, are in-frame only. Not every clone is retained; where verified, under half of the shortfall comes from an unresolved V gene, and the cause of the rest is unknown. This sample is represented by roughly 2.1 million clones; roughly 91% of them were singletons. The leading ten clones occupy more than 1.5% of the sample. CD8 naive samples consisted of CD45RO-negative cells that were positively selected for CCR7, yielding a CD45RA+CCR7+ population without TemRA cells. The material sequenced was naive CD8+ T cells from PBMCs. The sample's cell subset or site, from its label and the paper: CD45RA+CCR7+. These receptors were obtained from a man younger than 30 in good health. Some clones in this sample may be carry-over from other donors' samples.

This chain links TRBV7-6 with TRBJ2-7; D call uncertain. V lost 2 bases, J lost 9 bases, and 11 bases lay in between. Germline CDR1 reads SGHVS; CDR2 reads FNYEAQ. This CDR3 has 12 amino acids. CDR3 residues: CASSLSLSMQYF. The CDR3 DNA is TGTGCCAGCAGCTTAAGCCTATCGATGCAGTACTTC.

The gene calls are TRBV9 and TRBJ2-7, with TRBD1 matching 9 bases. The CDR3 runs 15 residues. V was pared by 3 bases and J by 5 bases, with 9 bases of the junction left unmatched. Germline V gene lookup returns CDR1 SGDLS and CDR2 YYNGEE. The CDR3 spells CASSGGGTGRNEQYF. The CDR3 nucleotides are TGTGCCAGCAGCGGAGGGGGGACAGGGCGGAACGAGCAGTACTTC. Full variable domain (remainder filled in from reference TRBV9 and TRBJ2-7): DSGVTQTPKHLITATGQRVTLRCSPRSGDLSVYWYQQSLDQGLQFLIQYYNGEERAKGNILERFSAQQFPDLHSELNLSSLELGDSALYFCASSGGGTGRNEQYFGPGTRLTVT.

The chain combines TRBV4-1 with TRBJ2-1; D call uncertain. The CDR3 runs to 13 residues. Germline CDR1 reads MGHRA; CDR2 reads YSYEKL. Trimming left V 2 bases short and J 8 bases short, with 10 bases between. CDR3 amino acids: CASSQTPQYEQFF. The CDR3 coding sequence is TGCGCCAGCAGCCAAACCCCCCAGTATGAGCAGTTCTTC.